The T cell receptor (beta chain) described here comes from a study of PD-1 blockade in classical Hodgkin lymphoma. Regarding the study as a whole: Patients who responded completely had about the same baseline diversity as newly diagnosed patients. CD4+ TCR diversity climbed significantly by C4D1, unlike CD8+ TCR diversity. Individuals initiating nivolumab under 1 year after ASCT were excluded.

The data were produced by immunoSEQ multiplex PCR, yet TCRdb's version contains in-frame clones alone and is incomplete. In the table there are approximately 21,000 clones, approximately 89% of which are singletons. Turning to this clone: Its antigen is not identified.

Time point in this sample: cycle 4 day 1 (C4D1), after 5 to 7 weeks of nivolumab. After autologous stem cell transplantation all patients relapsed, and prior brentuximab vedotin exposure differed between cohorts. Germline V CDR1 and CDR2: SNHLY, FYNNEI. The CDR3 loop spans 14 amino acids. Trimming took 2 bases from V and 3 from J, leaving 8 bases between them. The TCR was taken from a human donor with classical Hodgkin lymphoma. The source material was peripheral blood mononuclear cells (PBMCs), sampled before the fourth cycle of nivolumab. The rearrangement uses TRBV2 and TRBJ1-5; D is uncertain. The CDR3 coding sequence is TGTGCCAGCAGTGAACAGGTTTCCAATCAGCCCCAGCATTTT. Amino acid sequence: CASSEQVSNQPQHF.